These 24 T cell receptor beta chains share one sample of origin, sequenced in a study of shared clonotypes between healthy human individuals. Generated by immunoSEQ multiplex PCR, the TCRdb table keeps only in-frame clones and is missing some. The data show roughly 660,000 clones, about 90% seen once. The sequencing sample was made of memory CD8+ T cells from PBMCs. Subset defined: CD45RO+ cells pooled with CCR7-negative TemRA cells. The receptors here all came from a man aged 18 to 29 in good health. Some clones in this sample may be carry-over from other donors' samples.

This rearrangement joins TRBV28 to TRBJ2-1; 7 positions agree with TRBD2. CDR3 length equals 16 residues. Germline V gene data show CDR1 as MDHEN and CDR2 as SYDVKM. V lost 7 bases and J lost 9; bases outside the gene matches: 18. The CDR3: CASTPLGGTPFSEQFF. CDR3 in DNA: TGTGCCAGCACCCCCCTGGGAGGGACTCCTTTTTCTGAGCAGTTCTTC.

The gene calls are TRBV4-3 and TRBJ2-2; 14 nucleotides align to TRBD2. This CDR3 has 18 residues. V gave up 4 bases and J gave up 7 bases; unmatched junction bases: 11. Germline CDR1 reads LGHNA; CDR2 reads YSLEER. CDR3 bases: TGCGCCAGCAGCCGGCGGCGAGGACTAGCGGGAGGTGGCGGGGAGCTGTTTTTT. This sequence encodes CASSRRRGLAGGGGELFF.

This clone was seen a single time. The rearrangement joins TRBV13 to TRBJ1-3, with TRBD1 matching over 11 bases. Per germline, CDR1 PRHDT and CDR2 FYEKMQ (reference sequence). This CDR3 spans 17 amino acids. The junction had 12 bases not matched to a gene; V was cut back by 5 bases and J by 6 bases. CDR3 protein: CASSPYWTGGVENTIYF. In nucleotides, the CDR3 is TGTGCCAGCAGCCCCTACTGGACAGGGGGCGTTGAAAACACCATATATTTT.

The V gene is TRBV11-2, the J gene TRBJ2-7; D gene uncertain. The germline V gene encodes CDR1 SGHAT and CDR2 FQNNGV. V was shortened by 5 bases and J by 3 bases, with 17 bases between the two germline ends. This CDR3 spans 15 amino acids. CDR3 nucleotides: TGTGCCAGCAGCCCCCGAGGCGGAACAATCTACGAGCAGTACTTC. This encodes CASSPRGGTIYEQYF. The full variable domain, in which reference TRBV11-2 and TRBJ2-7 provide the parts outside the CDR3, is EAGVAQSPRYKIIEKRQSVAFWCNPISGHATLYWYQQILGQGPKLLIQFQNNGVVDDSQLPKDRFSAERLKGVDSTLKIQPAKLEDSAVYLCASSPRGGTIYEQYFGPGTRLTVT.

The chain's CDR3 is CASSRIMNRGEETQYF. CDR3 bases: TGCGCCAGCAGCCGCATCATGAACAGGGGCGAAGAGACCCAGTACTTC. V gene TRBV4-3 combines with J gene TRBJ2-5, with 7 bases lining up with TRBD1. This CDR3 spans 16 amino acids. V lost 4 bases, J lost 3 bases, and 11 bases stayed unmatched. Germline V CDR1 and CDR2: LGHNA, YSLEER.

V usage is TRBV6-6 and J usage is TRBJ2-3; D uncertain. Germline assignment: CDR1 MNHNY and CDR2 SVGAGI (reference sequence). V gave up 6 bases and J gave up 5 bases, with 18 bases separating them. The CDR3 loop spans 15 amino acids. CDR3 loop: CASRVFGFVGDTQYF. CDR3 in DNA: TGTGCCAGCAGAGTTTTTGGGTTCGTCGGAGATACGCAGTATTTT.

V and J are TRBV19 and TRBJ1-2; D call uncertain. V was clipped by 6 bases and J by 2 bases, with 10 bases between them. The CDR3 loop spans 13 amino acids. CDR1 is LNHDA, CDR2 SQIVND, per germline (reference sequence). The CDR3 is CASRWTVNYGYTF. For the CDR3, the DNA is TGTGCCAGTAGGTGGACCGTGAACTATGGCTACACCTTC.

The CDR3 region has the DNA TGTGCCAGCAGTGAGGGGATGGGGGGGCACTACGAGCAGTACTTC. It yields the protein CASSEGMGGHYEQYF. V usage is TRBV6-1 and J usage is TRBJ2-7, with D possibly being TRBD2 (7 bases). CDR3 length equals 15 residues. V was cut by 3 bases and J by 3 bases, with 15 bases left in between. CDR1 is MNHNS and CDR2 is SASEGT in the germline V gene.

The chain has TRBV7-2 and TRBJ2-7; maybe TRBD2 (5 bases). Trimming took 2 bases from V and 6 from J, leaving 5 bases between them. The CDR3 is 11 residues long. Per germline, CDR1 SGHTA and CDR2 FQGNSA. In nucleotides, the CDR3 is TGTGCCAGCAGCTTACTAGCCGAGCAGTACTTC. Translation gives CASSLLAEQYF.

Here the CDR3 reads CASSQDRNGGELFF. CDR3 sequence (DNA): TGCGCCAGCAGCCAAGATCGGAATGGCGGGGAGCTGTTTTTT. The chain recombines TRBV4-3 with TRBJ2-2, with D unclear. There are 14 residues in the CDR3. Per the germline V gene, CDR1 is LGHNA and CDR2 is YSLEER. Trimming shortened V by 0 bases and J by 7 bases, and 9 bases separated the two germline ends.

The chain has TRBV4-1 and TRBJ1-1; D gene unclear. This CDR3 is built from 17 residues. The germline V gene has CDR1 MGHRA and CDR2 YSYEKL. V gave up 0 bases and J gave up 2 bases, with 16 bases separating them. CDR3 region: CASSQEGGPFFNTEAFF. Written as DNA, the CDR3 is TGCGCCAGCAGCCAAGAGGGAGGTCCCTTTTTTAACACTGAAGCTTTCTTT.

V usage is TRBV7-9 and J usage is TRBJ2-1; TRBD1 might be the D (5 bases). With 5 bases removed from V and 1 base from J, the gap between germline ends came to 15 bases. Germline V CDR1 and CDR2: SEHNR, FQNEAQ (reference sequence). The CDR3 contains 16 residues. CDR3 DNA sequence: TGTGCCAGCAGCCAAGATTTCGACAGATCCTACAATGAGCAGTTCTTC. Amino acids: CASSQDFDRSYNEQFF.

The V call is TRBV7-9, the J call TRBJ2-1; D ambiguous. This CDR3 has 12 amino acids. CDR1 is SEHNR, CDR2 FQNEAQ, per germline (reference sequence). With 5 bases removed from V and 3 bases from J, the gap between germline ends came to 5 bases. The CDR3 loop is CASSAHYNEQFF. For the CDR3, the DNA is TGTGCCAGCAGCGCGCACTACAATGAGCAGTTCTTC.

The chain uses TRBV11-2 and TRBJ1-1, with D possibly matching TRBD1 (5 bases). The CDR3 consists of 14 residues. CDR1 is SGHAT and CDR2 is FQNNGV in the germline V gene. V was trimmed by 4 bases and J by 4 bases, leaving 13 bases between them. CDR3 sequence reads: CASSYRPGITEAFF. The CDR3, as DNA: TGTGCCAGCAGCTACCGCCCAGGGATCACTGAAGCTTTCTTT.

The chain carries TRBV7-9 and TRBJ2-2; no firm D call. The length of the CDR3 is 16 residues. V lost 2 bases to trimming and J lost 4 bases, with 14 bases between them. CDR1 and CDR2 (germline): SEHNR, FQNEAQ (reference sequence). The CDR3 loop reads CASSLLGILVTGELFF. The CDR3 bases are TGTGCCAGCAGCTTATTGGGGATTTTGGTCACCGGGGAGCTGTTTTTT.

The chain carries TRBV7-8 and TRBJ2-7; a weak D match, TRBD1 (6 bases). V was cut by 5 bases and J by 1 base, with 6 bases left in between. The CDR3 consists of 12 residues. CDR1 and CDR2 from the germline V gene are SGHVS and FQNEAQ. The CDR3 DNA follows: TGTGCCAGCAGCCAGGGGTCCTACGAGCAGTACTTC. This encodes CASSQGSYEQYF.

The rearrangement links TRBV30 to TRBJ2-7; 8 positions agree with TRBD1. The CDR3 has 14 amino acids. CDR1 and CDR2 (germline): GTSNPN, SVGIG (reference sequence). Germline trimming cut 7 bases from V and 1 base from J; bases unmatched to any gene: 9. CDR3 DNA: TGTGCCTCCACCTGGACAGGGATGTCCTACGAGCAGTACTTC. It is translated as CASTWTGMSYEQYF. The full variable domain, in which reference TRBV30 and TRBJ2-7 provide the parts outside the CDR3, is SQTIHQWPATLVQPVGSPLSLECTVEGTSNPNLYWYRQAAGRGLQLLFYSVGIGQISSEVPQNLSASRPQDRQFILSSKKLLLSDSGFYLCASTWTGMSYEQYFGPGTRLTVT.

The CDR3 loop reads CASSYAQGYEQYF. The CDR3 bases are TGTGCCAGCAGTTACGCACAGGGCTACGAGCAGTACTTC. V is TRBV6-5 and J is TRBJ2-7, with a tentative D call TRBD1 (6 bases). The germline V and J ends were trimmed by 2 bases and 3 bases, with 8 bases remaining between them. The CDR3 totals 13 residues. Germline CDR1 reads MNHEY; CDR2 reads SVGAGI.

This chain uses TRBV9 with TRBJ1-5, with 7 bases fitting TRBD1. This CDR3 region has 15 residues. J was trimmed by 3 bases and V by 4 bases; bases with no gene match: 7. CDR1 and CDR2 (germline): SGDLS, YYNGEE. CDR3 loop: CASSPSGQNNQPQHF. The CDR3 region has the DNA TGTGCCAGCAGCCCCTCGGGACAGAACAATCAGCCCCAGCATTTT.

The V and J genes are TRBV9 and TRBJ2-3; a weak D match, TRBD2 (6 bases). V gave up 0 bases and J gave up 1 base, with 15 bases separating them. The CDR3 is 17 amino acids. Germline V lookup: CDR1 SGDLS, CDR2 YYNGEE. In DNA form, the CDR3 reads TGTGCCAGCAGCGTAGCCACTAGCTGGGGAGGCACAGATACGCAGTATTTT. Translated: CASSVATSWGGTDTQYF.

CDR3 nucleotide sequence: TGTGCCAGCAGCCCCCGGACAGGGTGCAATCAGCCCCAGCATTTT. Translated: CASSPRTGCNQPQHF. The V call is TRBV7-3, the J call TRBJ1-5; 8 bases are a match to TRBD1. Trimming removed 5 bases from V and 2 bases from J; junction bases left unmatched: 5. CDR1 and CDR2 from the germline V gene are SGHTA and FQGTGA. This CDR3 spans 15 amino acids.

The DNA for the CDR3 is TGTGCCAGCAGCTTGACAGGGGGGGACCAGAGCACCCAGTACTTC. Amino acids: CASSLTGGDQSTQYF. J is TRBJ2-5 and V is TRBV7-2; TRBD1 matches at 9 bases. Germline V CDR1 and CDR2: SGHTA, FQGNSA. Trimming at V came to 3 bases and at J to 8 bases, leaving 10 bases not matched to a gene. The CDR3 consists of 15 residues.

The chain recombines TRBV30 with TRBJ2-1; D is perhaps TRBD1 (5 bases). Germline-derived CDR1 and CDR2 are GTSNPN and SVGIG (reference sequence). Trimming stripped 1 base from V and 2 bases from J, with 15 bases between. The CDR3 runs 16 residues. CDR3 sequence reads: CAWSEGVRLTYNEQFF. CDR3 nucleotides: TGTGCCTGGAGTGAAGGGGTACGTTTAACCTACAATGAGCAGTTCTTC.

The chain is built from TRBV2 and TRBJ2-7; perhaps D is TRBD1 or TRBD2 (5 bases each). Germline CDR1 reads SNHLY; CDR2 reads FYNNEI. V lost 6 bases, J lost 3 bases, and 18 bases lay in between. CDR3 length: 15 amino acids. CDR3 protein: CASSFHRDGRYEQYF. CDR3 bases: TGTGCCAGCAGCTTTCACCGGGACGGGCGCTACGAGCAGTACTTC. Together with reference TRBV2 and TRBJ2-7, the CDR3 gives the full variable domain: EPEVTQTPSHQVTQMGQEVILRCVPISNHLYFYWYRQILGQKVEFLVSFYNNEISEKSEIFDDQFSVERPDGSNFTLKIRSTKLEDSAMYFCASSFHRDGRYEQYFGPGTRLTVT.